This T cell receptor (beta chain) was recorded in a study of blood T cell repertoires in COVID-19. The V end lost 3 bases, the J end lost 4 bases, and 13 bases lay between the germline ends. The germline gives CDR1 LNHDA, CDR2 SQIVND (reference sequence). The CDR3 extends over 15 amino acids. Sequencing used immunoSEQ multiplex PCR; TCRdb keeps in-frame clones, though not all of them. The sample records about 670,000 clones, 85% to 90% being singletons. The TCR was taken from a woman aged 18-35 years with acute or convalescent COVID-19. The sequenced sample was peripheral blood. The chain joins TRBV19 to TRBJ1-5, with a tentative D call TRBD1 (6 bases). CDR3 in DNA: TGTGCCAGTAGTATGACAGGCTTGGGGAATCAGCCCCAGCATTTT. This translates into CASSMTGLGNQPQHF.